The sequence of this T cell receptor (beta chain) was determined in a study of Tregs in tolerant kidney transplant recipients. V dropped 3 bases and J dropped 4; count of bases not matched to a gene: 4. The length of the CDR3 is 14 residues. The V gene's germline CDR1 is LNHDA and CDR2 SQIVND (reference sequence). Measured with immunoSEQ multiplex PCR; TCRdb has only the in-frame clones, and not every one. The table shows roughly 16,000 clones, with around 80% occurring only once. The sample in question was Tregs from blood, obtained before the transplant. The chain couples TRBV19 to TRBJ2-3, with 7 bases that match TRBD2. This receptor was obtained from a human donor who received a combined kidney and bone marrow transplant. The CDR3 coding sequence is TGTGCCAGTAGTATCCGGGGGGTGGCAGATACGCAGTATTTT. Its translation: CASSIRGVADTQYF.